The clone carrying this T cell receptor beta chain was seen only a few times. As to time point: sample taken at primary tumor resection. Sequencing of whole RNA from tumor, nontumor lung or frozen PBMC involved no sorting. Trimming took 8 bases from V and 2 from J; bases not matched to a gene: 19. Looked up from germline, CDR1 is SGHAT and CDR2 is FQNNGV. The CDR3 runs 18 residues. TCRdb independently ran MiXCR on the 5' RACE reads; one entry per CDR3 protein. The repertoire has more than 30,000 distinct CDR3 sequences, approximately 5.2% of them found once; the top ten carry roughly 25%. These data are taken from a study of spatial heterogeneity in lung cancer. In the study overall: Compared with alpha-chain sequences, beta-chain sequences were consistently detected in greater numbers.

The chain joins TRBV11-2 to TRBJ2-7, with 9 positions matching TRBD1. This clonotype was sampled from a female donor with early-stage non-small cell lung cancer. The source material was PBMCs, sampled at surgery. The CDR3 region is CASAPIPGQGLEAYEQYF. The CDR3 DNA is TGTGCCAGCGCACCAATACCGGGACAGGGCTTGGAAGCCTACGAGCAGTACTTC.